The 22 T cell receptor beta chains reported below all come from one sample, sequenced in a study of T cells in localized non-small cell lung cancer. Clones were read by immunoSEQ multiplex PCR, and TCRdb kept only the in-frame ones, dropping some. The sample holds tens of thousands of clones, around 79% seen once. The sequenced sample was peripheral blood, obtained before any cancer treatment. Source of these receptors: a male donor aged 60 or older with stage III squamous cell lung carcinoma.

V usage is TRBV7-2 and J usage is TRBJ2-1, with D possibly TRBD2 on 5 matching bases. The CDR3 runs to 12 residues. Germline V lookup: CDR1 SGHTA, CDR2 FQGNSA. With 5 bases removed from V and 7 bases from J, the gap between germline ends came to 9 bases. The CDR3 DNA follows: TGTGCCAGCAGCCGAACGGGGAATGAGCAGTTCTTC. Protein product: CASSRTGNEQFF.

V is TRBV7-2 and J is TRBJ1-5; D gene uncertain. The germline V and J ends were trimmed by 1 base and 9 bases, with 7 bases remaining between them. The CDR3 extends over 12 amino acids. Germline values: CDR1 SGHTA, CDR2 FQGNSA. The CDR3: CASSLEAGPQHF. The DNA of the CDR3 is TGTGCCAGCAGCTTAGAGGCAGGGCCCCAGCATTTT.

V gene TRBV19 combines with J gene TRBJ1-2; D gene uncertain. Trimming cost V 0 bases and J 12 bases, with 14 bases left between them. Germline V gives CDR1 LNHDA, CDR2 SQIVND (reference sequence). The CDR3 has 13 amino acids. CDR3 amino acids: CASSIDQETGNTF. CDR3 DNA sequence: TGTGCCAGTAGTATAGATCAGGAGACCGGCAACACCTTC.

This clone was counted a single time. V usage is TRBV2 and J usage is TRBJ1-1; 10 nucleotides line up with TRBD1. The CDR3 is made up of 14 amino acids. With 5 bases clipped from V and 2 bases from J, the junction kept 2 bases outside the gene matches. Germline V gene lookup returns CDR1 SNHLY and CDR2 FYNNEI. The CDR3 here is CASSRQGANTEAFF. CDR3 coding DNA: TGTGCCAGCAGTCGACAGGGGGCCAACACTGAAGCTTTCTTT. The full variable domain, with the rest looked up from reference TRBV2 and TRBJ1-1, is EPEVTQTPSHQVTQMGQEVILRCVPISNHLYFYWYRQILGQKVEFLVSFYNNEISEKSEIFDDQFSVERPDGSNFTLKIRSTKLEDSAMYFCASSRQGANTEAFFGQGTRLTVV.

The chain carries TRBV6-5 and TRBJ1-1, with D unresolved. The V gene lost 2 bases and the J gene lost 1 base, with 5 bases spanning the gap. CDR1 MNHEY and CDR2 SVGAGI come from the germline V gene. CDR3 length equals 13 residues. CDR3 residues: CASSYGQNTEAFF. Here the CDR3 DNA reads TGTGCCAGCAGTTACGGCCAGAACACTGAAGCTTTCTTT.

CDR3 protein: CASSLAGAGEQYF. The CDR3 nucleotides read TGTGCCAGCAGCTTGGCGGGGGCGGGTGAGCAGTACTTC. The chain couples TRBV11-2 to TRBJ2-7; a possible D gene is TRBD2 (7 bases). Germline values: CDR1 SGHAT, CDR2 FQNNGV. The CDR3 has 13 residues. V lost 3 bases, J lost 7 bases, and 13 bases lay in between.

CDR3 in amino acids: CASSARDGYTF. Written as DNA, the CDR3 is TGTGCCAGCAGCGCCCGGGATGGCTACACCTTC. The gene calls are TRBV13 and TRBJ1-2; D is unresolved. V gave up 5 bases and J gave up 6 bases, with 7 bases separating them. CDR3 length: 11 amino acids. Germline values: CDR1 PRHDT, CDR2 FYEKMQ (reference sequence).

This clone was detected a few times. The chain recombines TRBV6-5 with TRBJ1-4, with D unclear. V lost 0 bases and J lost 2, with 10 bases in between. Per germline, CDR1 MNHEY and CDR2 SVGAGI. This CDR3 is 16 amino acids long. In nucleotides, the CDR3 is TGTGCCAGCAGTTACTCATTCGGGAGTACTAATGAAAAACTGTTTTTT. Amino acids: CASSYSFGSTNEKLFF.

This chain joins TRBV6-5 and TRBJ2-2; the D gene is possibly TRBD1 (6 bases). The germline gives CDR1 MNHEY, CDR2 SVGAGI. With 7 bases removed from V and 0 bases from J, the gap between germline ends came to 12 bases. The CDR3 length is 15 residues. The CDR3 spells CASNIQGPNTGELFF. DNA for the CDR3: TGTGCCAGCAACATACAGGGCCCGAACACCGGGGAGCTGTTTTTT.

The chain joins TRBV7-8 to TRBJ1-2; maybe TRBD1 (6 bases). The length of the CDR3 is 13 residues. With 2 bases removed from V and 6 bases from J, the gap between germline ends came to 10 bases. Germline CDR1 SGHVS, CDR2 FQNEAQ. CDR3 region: CASSLNRAHGYTF. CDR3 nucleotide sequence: TGTGCCAGCAGCTTAAACAGGGCTCATGGCTACACCTTC.

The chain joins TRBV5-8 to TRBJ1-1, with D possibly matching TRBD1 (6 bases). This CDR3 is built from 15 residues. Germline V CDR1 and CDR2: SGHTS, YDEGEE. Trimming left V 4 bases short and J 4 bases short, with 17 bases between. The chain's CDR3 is CASSGSGTFSTEAFF. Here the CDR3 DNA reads TGTGCCAGCAGCGGTTCCGGGACATTTTCCACTGAAGCTTTCTTT.

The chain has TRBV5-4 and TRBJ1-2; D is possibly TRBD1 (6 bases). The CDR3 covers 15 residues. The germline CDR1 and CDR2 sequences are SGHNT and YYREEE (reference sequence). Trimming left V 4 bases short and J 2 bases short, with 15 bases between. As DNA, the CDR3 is TGTGCCAGCAGCACAAGACAGGATCTAAACTATGGCTACACCTTC. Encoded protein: CASSTRQDLNYGYTF.

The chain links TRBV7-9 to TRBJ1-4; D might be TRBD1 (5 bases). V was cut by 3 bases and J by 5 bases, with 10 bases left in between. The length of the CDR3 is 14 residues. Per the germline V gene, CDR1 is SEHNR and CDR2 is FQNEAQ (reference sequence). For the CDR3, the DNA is TGTGCCAGCAGCTTGATGCGGGGGAATGAAAAACTGTTTTTT. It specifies CASSLMRGNEKLFF.

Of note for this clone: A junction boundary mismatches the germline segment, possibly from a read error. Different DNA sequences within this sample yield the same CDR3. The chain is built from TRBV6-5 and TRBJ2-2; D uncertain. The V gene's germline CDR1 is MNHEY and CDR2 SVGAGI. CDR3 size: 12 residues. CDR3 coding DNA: TGCGCCAGCAGCTCAGGCACCGGGGAGCTGTTTTTT. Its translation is CASSSGTGELFF.

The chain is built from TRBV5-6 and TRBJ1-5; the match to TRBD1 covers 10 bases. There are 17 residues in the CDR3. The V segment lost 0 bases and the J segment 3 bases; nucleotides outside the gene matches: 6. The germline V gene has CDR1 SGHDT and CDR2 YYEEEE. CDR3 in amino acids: CASSLGGTGAYNQPQHF. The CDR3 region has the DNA TGTGCCAGCAGCTTGGGAGGGACAGGGGCCTACAATCAGCCCCAGCATTTT.

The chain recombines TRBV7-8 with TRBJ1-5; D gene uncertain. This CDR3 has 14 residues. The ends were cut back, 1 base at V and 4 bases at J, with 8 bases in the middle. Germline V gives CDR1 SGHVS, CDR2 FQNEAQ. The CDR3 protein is CASSLVSGNQPQHF. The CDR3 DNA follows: TGTGCCAGCAGCTTAGTGTCGGGAAATCAGCCCCAGCATTTT.

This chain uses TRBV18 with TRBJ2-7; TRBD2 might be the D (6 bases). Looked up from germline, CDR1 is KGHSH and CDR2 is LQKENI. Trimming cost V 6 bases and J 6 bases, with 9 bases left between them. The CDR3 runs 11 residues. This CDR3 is CASSSEGEQYF. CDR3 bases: TGTGCCAGCTCCTCGGAGGGCGAGCAGTACTTC.

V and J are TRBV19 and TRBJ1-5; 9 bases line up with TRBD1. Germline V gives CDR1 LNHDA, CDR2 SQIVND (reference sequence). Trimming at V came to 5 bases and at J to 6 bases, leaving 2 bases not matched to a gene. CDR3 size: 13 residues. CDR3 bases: TGTGCCAGTAGTCCACAGGGGGCTCAGCCCCAGCATTTT. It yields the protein CASSPQGAQPQHF.

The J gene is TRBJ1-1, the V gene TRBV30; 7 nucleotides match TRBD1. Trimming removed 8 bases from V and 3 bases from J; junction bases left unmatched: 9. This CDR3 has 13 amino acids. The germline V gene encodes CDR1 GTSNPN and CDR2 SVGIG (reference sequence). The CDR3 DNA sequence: TGTGCCCGGGCGACAGGGTTGGACACTGAAGCTTTCTTT. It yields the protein CARATGLDTEAFF.

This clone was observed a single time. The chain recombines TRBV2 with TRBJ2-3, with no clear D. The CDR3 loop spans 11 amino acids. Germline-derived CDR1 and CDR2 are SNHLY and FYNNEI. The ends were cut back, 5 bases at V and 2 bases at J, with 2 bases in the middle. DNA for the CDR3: TGTGCCAGCAGTACCACAGATACGCAGTATTTT. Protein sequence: CASSTTDTQYF.

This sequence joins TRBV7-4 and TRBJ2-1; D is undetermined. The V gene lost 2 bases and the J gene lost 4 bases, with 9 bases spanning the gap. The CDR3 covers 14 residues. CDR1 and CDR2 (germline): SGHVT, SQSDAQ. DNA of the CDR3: TGTGCCAGCAGCTTAACACCCGGATACAATGAGCAGTTCTTC. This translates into CASSLTPGYNEQFF.

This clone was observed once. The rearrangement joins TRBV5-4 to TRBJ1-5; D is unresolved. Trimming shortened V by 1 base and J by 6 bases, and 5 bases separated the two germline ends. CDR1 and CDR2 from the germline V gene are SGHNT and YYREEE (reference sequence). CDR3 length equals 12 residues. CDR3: CASSLLGQPQHF. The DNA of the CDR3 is TGTGCCAGCAGCTTGTTGGGTCAGCCCCAGCATTTT.